Given below is one T cell receptor beta chain in context. This record comes from a study of blood T cell repertoires in COVID-19. Overall study context: Researchers got acute and convalescent COVID-19 samples from the United States, Italy and Spain. T cells, B-cell-depleted T cells, or PBMCs supplied cDNA or gDNA.

Original handling: It was from reference gene primer amplification that nucleated cell counts were estimated. The method was immunoSEQ multiplex PCR; TCRdb's version includes in-frame clones alone and lacks a portion of them. V and J calls plus clone size are reproduced from that table; the DNA served to infer D and trimming. The sample has 70,000 to 80,000 clones; roughly 82% are singletons. The germline gives CDR1 LGHDT, CDR2 YNNKEL (reference sequence). Trimming shortened V by 0 bases and J by 7 bases, and 15 bases separated the two germline ends. CDR3 length equals 15 residues. This clonotype was sampled from an elderly woman with acute or convalescent COVID-19. The sequenced sample consisted of peripheral blood. The chain employs TRBV3-1 (or the pseudogene TRBV3-2) and TRBJ1-2; D gene unclear. The CDR3 DNA reads as TGTGCCAGCAGCCAAGATTGGGCGGGAGTGGGTGGCTACACCTTC. Amino acid sequence: CASSQDWAGVGGYTF.